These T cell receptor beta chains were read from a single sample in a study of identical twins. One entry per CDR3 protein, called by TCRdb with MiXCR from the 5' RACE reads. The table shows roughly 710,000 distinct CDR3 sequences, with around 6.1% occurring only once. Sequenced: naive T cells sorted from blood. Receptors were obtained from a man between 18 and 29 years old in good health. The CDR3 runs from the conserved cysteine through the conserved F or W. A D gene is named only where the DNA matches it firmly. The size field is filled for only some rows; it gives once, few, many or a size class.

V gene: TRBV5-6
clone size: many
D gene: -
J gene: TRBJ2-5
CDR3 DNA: TGTGCCAGCAGCTTGGAACCAGACCAAGAGACCCAGTACTTC
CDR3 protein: CASSLEPDQETQYF

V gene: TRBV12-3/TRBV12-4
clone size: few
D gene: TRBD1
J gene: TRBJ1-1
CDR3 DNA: TGTGCCAGCAGTTTGGACAGGGGGCTCCCTGAAGCTTTCTTT
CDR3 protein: CASSLDRGLPEAFF

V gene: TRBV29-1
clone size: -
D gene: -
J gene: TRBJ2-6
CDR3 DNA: TGCAGCGTTGAAGGGGGGGGACAGCGGGTCTCTGGGGCCAACGTCCTGACTTTC
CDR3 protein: CSVEGGGQRVSGANVLTF

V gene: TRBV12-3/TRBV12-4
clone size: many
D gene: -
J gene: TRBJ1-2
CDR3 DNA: TGTGCCAGCAGTTTTAACAGGGCGTCGGGAGGCTACACCTTC
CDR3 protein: CASSFNRASGGYTF

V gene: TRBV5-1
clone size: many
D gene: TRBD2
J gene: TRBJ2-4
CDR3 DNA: TGCGCCAGCAGCTTGGGACTAGCGGCGAAAAACATTCAGTACTTC
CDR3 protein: CASSLGLAAKNIQYF

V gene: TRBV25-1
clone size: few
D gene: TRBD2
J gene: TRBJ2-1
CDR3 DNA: TGTGCCAGCAGTAGCGGGAGTAAGGACAATGAGCAGTTCTTC
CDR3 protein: CASSSGSKDNEQFF

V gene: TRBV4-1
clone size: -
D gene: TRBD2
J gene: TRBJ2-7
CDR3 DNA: TGCGCCAGCAGCCACTTACTAGCGGGAGGCTCCTACGAGCAGTACTTC
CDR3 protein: CASSHLLAGGSYEQYF

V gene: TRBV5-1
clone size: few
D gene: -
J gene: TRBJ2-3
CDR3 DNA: TGCGCCAGCAGCTTCTCTCGGGACAGCACAGATACGCAGTATTTT
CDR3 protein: CASSFSRDSTDTQYF

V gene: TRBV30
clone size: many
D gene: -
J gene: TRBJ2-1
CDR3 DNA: TGTGCCTGGGGCTCAGGGGTTGGTTGGGGCAATGAGCAGTTCTTC
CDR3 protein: CAWGSGVGWGNEQFF

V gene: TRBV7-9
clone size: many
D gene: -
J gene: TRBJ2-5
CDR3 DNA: TGTGCCAGCAGCTTTACCGGAGGAGGAGAGACCCAGTACTTC
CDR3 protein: CASSFTGGGETQYF

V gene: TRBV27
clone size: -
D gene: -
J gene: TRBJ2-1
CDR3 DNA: TGTGCCAGCAGTTTCGCGACAGGCGAGCAGTTCTTC
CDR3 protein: CASSFATGEQFF

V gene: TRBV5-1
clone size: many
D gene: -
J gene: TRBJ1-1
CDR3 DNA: TGCGCCAGCAGTGGGCCCGCGAACACTGAAGCTTTCTTT
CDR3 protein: CASSGPANTEAFF

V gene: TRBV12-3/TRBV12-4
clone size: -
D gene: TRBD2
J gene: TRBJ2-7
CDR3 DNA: TGTGCCAGCAGTTTTACGAAACTAGCGGGATACGAGCAGTACTTC
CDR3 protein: CASSFTKLAGYEQYF

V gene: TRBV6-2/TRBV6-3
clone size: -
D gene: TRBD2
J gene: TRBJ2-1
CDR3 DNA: TGTGCCAGCACCGGGACTAGCTCCAATGAGCAGTTCTTC
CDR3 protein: CASTGTSSNEQFF

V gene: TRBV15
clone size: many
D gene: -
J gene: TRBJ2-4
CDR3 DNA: TGTGCCACCAGCAGAGATCGCGCCACAGGGAGTTACATTCAGTACTTC
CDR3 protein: CATSRDRATGSYIQYF

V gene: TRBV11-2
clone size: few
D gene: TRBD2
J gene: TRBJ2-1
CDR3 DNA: TGTGCCAGCAGCCCACTCCTCCCCAGCGGGAGTGGGCAGTTCTTC
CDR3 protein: CASSPLLPSGSGQFF

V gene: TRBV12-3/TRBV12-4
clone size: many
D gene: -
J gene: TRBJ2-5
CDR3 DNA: TGTGCCAGCAGTGTGGGGGCCCGACAGACCCAGTACTTC
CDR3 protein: CASSVGARQTQYF

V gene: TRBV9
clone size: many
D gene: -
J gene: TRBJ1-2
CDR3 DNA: TGTGCCAGCAGTGACAGGATGGGCGCTGGCTATGGCTACACCTTC
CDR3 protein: CASSDRMGAGYGYTF

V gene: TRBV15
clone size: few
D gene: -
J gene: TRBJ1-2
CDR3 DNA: TGTGCCACCAGCAGAGAGGTCGCAGGGGCGTGGGGCTACACCTTC
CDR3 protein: CATSREVAGAWGYTF

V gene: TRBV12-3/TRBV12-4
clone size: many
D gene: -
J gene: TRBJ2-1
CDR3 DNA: TGTGCCAGCAGTTCCGAGTACGGGTACAATGAGCAGTTCTTC
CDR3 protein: CASSSEYGYNEQFF

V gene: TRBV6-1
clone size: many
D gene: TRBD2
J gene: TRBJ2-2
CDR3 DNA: TGTGCCAGCAGCTCCCGGGGAGGGTTGAACACCGGGGAGCTGTTTTTT
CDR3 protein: CASSSRGGLNTGELFF

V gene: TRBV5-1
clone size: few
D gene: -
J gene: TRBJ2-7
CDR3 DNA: TGCGCCAGCAGCTTCCTCAGGGGCTACGAGCAGTACTTC
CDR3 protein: CASSFLRGYEQYF

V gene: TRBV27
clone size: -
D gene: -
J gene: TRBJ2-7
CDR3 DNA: TGTGCCAGCAGTGAATTAGGAGCGGTCGTCTCCTACGAGCAGTACTTC
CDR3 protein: CASSELGAVVSYEQYF

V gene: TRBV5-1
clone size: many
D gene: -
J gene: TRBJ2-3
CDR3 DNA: TGCGCCAGCAGGGGCGGGATCACTAGCACAGATACGCAGTATTTT
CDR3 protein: CASRGGITSTDTQYF